This is a list of T cell receptor beta chains from one sample in a study of CD8+ T cells in alopecia areata. Here immunoSEQ multiplex PCR was the method, and the copy in TCRdb shows in-frame clones only, minus some. The data hold some 88,000 clones, with around 40% observed a single time. Material: CD8+ T cells sorted from blood, obtained at week 24, from a patient treated with tofacitinib. These receptors were obtained from a human donor with alopecia areata. CDR3s include the opening cysteine and the closing phenylalanine or tryptophan. The order of the fields is J gene, V gene, CDR3 protein.

>TRBJ2-1|TRBV4-1
CASSQEPAGVYNEQFF
>TRBJ1-1|TRBV29-1
CSGLAAGNTEAFF
>TRBJ2-7|TRBV5-1
CASSPLRGGGPEQYF
>TRBJ2-1|TRBV14
CASRGLNYNEQFF
>TRBJ2-2|TRBV4-3
CASSQDRASGELFF
>TRBJ2-1|TRBV7-2
CASAATDSYNEQFF
>TRBJ1-1|TRBV28
CASSPTGRSASAEAFF
>TRBJ2-7|TRBV28
CASSSGVFYEQYF
>TRBJ2-1|TRBV7-6
CASSPGGGGTQQFF
>TRBJ1-5|TRBV14
CASSQDGTGDQPQHF